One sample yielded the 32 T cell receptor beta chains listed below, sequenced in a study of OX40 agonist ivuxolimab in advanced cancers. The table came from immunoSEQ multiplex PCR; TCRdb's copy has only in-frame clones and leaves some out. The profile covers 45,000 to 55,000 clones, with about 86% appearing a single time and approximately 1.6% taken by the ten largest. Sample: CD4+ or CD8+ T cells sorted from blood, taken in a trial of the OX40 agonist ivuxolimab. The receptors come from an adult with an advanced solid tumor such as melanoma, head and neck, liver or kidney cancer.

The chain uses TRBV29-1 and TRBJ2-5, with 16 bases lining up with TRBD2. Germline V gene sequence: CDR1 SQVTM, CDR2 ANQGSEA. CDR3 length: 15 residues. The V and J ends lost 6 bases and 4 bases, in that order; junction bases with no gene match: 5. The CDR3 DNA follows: TGCAGCGTCACCGGGACTAGCGGGAGGGGAGAGACCCAGTACTTC. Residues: CSVTGTSGRGETQYF.

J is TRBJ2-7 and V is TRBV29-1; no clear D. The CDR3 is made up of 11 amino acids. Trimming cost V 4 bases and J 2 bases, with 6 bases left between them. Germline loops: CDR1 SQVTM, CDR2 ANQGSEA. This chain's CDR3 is CSVAAAYEQYF. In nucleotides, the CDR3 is TGCAGCGTTGCGGCAGCCTACGAGCAGTACTTC.

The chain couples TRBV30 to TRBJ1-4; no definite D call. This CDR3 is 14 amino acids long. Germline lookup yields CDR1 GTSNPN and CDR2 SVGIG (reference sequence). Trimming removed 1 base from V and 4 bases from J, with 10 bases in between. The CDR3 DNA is TGTGCCTGGAGTGGTACATACCGTAATGAAAAACTGTTTTTT. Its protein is CAWSGTYRNEKLFF.

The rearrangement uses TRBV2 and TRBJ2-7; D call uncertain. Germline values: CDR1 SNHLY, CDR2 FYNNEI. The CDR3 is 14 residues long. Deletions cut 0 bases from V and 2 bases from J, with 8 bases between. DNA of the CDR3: TGTGCCAGCAGTGAAGCGCGGCAGACCTACGAGCAGTACTTC. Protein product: CASSEARQTYEQYF. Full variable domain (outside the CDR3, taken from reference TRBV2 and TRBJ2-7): EPEVTQTPSHQVTQMGQEVILRCVPISNHLYFYWYRQILGQKVEFLVSFYNNEISEKSEIFDDQFSVERPDGSNFTLKIRSTKLEDSAMYFCASSEARQTYEQYFGPGTRLTVT.

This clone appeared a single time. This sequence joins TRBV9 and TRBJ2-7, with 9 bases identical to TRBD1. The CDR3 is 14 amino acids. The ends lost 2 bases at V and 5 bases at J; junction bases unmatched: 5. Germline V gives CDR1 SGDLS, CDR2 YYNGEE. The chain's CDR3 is CASSVGQGNDEQYF. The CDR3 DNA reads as TGTGCCAGCAGCGTCGGACAGGGGAACGACGAGCAGTACTTC.

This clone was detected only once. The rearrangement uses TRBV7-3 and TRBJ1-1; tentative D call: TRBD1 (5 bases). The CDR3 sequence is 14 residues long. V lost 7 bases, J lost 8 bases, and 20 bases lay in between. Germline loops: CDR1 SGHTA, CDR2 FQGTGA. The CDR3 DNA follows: TGTGCCAGCACCAAAAGAAGCAGGGAGGACGAAGCTTTCTTT. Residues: CASTKRSREDEAFF.

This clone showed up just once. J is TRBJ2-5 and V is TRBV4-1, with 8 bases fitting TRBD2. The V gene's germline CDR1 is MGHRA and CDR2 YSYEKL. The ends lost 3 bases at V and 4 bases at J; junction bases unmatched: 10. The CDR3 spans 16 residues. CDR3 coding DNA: TGCGCCAGCAGCCAGGGCCTAAGGACTAGCAGAGAGACCCAGTACTTC. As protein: CASSQGLRTSRETQYF.

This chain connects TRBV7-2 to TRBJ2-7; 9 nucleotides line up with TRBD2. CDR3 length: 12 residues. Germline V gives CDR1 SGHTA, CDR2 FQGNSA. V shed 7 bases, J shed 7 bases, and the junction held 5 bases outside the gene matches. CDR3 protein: CASKREEREQYF. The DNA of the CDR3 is TGTGCCAGCAAGCGGGAGGAGAGGGAGCAGTACTTC.

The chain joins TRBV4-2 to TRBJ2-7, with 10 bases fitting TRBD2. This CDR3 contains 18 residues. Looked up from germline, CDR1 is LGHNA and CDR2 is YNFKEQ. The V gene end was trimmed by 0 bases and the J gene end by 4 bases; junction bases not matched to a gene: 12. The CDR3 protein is CASSQDLASGSGGYEQYF. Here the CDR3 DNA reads TGTGCCAGCAGCCAAGATTTGGCTAGCGGGAGCGGTGGGTACGAGCAGTACTTC.

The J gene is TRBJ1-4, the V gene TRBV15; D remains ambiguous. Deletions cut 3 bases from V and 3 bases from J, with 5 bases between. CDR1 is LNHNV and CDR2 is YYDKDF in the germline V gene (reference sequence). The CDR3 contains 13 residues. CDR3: CATSRGANEKLFF. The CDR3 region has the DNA TGTGCCACCAGCAGGGGTGCTAATGAAAAACTGTTTTTT.

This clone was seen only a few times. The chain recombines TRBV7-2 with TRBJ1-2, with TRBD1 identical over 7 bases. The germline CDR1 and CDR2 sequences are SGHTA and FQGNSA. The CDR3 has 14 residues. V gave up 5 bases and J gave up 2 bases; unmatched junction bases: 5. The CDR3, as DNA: TGTGCCAGCAGCCCGACAGGGACGAACTATGGCTACACCTTC. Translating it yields CASSPTGTNYGYTF.

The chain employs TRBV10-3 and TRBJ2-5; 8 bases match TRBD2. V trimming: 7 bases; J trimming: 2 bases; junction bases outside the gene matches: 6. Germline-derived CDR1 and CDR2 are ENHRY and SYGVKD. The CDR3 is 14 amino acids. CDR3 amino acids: CAIKEEREQETQYF. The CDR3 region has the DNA TGTGCCATCAAGGAGGAGCGGGAGCAAGAGACCCAGTACTTC.

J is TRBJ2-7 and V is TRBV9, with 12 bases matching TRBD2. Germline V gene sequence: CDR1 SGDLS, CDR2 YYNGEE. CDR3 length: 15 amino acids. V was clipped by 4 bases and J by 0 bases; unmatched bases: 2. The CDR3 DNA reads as TGTGCCAGCAGCCGGACTAGCGGGGCCTCCTACGAGCAGTACTTC. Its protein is CASSRTSGASYEQYF.

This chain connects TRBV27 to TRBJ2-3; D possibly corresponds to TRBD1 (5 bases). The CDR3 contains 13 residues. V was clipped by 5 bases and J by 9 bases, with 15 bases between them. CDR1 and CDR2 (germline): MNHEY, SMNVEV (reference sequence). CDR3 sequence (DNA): TGTGCCAGCAGTGATCAGGGTAGGCTAACGCAGTATTTT. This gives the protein CASSDQGRLTQYF.

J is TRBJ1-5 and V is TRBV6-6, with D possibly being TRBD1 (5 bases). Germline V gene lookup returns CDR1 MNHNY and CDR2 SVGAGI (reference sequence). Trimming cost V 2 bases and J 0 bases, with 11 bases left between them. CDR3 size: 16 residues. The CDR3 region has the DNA TGTGCCAGCAGTTACGGGGGACCTTATAGCAATCAGCCCCAGCATTTT. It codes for CASSYGGPYSNQPQHF.

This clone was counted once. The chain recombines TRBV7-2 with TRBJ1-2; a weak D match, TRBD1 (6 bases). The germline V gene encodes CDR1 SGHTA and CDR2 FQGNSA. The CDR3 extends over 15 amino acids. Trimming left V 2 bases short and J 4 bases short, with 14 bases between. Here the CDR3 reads CASSLSGQTSYGYTF. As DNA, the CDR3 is TGTGCCAGCAGCTTATCGGGACAAACCTCCTATGGCTACACCTTC.

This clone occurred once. CDR3 in amino acids: CASSHNEETQYF. In DNA, the CDR3 is TGTGCCAGCAGCCACAATGAAGAGACCCAGTACTTC. The chain combines TRBV14 with TRBJ2-5; D remains ambiguous. Trimming took off 3 bases at V and 3 bases at J, with 5 bases between the two ends. CDR1 and CDR2 from the germline V gene are SGHDN and FVKESK. The CDR3 is made up of 12 amino acids.

Written as DNA, the CDR3 is TGTGCCAGCAGTTACGACGGGCCTACAAGCGAGCAGTACTTC. This sequence encodes CASSYDGPTSEQYF. This rearrangement joins TRBV6-5 to TRBJ2-7; D remains unclear. CDR1 is MNHEY, CDR2 SVGAGI, per germline. V shed 2 bases and J shed 6 bases, with 14 bases lying between them. CDR3 length: 14 amino acids.

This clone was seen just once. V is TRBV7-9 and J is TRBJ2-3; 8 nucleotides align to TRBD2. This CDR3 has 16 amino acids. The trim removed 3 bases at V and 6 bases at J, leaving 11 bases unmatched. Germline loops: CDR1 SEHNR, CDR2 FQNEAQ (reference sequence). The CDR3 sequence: CASSFKFGGRLDTQYF. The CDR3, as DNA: TGTGCCAGCAGCTTTAAGTTTGGCGGGAGGTTGGATACGCAGTATTTT.

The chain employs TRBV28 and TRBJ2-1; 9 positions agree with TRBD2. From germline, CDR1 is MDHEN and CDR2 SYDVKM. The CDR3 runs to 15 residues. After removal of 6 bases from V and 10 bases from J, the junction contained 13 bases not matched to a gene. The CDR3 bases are TGTGCCAGCAGGCCTAGCGGGACTGGGGCCGGGGAGCAGTTCTTC. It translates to CASRPSGTGAGEQFF.

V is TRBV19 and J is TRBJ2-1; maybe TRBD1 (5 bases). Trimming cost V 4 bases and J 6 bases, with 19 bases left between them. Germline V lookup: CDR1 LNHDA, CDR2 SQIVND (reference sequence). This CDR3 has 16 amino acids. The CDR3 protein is CASSTRQHTRFNEQFF. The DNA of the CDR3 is TGTGCCAGTAGTACCCGACAGCACACCCGCTTCAATGAGCAGTTCTTC.

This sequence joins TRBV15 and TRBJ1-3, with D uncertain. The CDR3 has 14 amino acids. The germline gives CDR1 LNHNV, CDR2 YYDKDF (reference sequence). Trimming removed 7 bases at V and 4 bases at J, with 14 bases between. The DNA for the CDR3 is TGTGCCACCAAGGACCGACCGGCAGGAAACACCATATATTTT. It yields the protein CATKDRPAGNTIYF.

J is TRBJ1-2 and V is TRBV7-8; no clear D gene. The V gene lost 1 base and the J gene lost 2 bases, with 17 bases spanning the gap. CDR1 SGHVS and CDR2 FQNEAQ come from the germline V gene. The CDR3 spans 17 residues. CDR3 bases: TGTGCCAGCAGCTTAGGGTTCACAGTAGTTGGAAACTATGGCTACACCTTC. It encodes CASSLGFTVVGNYGYTF.

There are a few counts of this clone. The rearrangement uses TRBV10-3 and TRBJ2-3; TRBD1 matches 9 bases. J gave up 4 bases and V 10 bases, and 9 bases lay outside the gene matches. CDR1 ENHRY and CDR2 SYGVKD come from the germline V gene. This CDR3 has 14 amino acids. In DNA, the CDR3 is TGTGCCACCAAAAGGGACAGGGAGGCAGATACGCAGTATTTT. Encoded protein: CATKRDREADTQYF.

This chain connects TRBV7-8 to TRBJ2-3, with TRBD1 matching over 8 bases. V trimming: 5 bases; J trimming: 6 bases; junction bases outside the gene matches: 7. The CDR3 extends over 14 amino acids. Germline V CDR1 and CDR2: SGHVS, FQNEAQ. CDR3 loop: CASSQGQAGDTQYF. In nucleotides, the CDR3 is TGTGCCAGCAGCCAGGGACAGGCCGGGGATACGCAGTATTTT.

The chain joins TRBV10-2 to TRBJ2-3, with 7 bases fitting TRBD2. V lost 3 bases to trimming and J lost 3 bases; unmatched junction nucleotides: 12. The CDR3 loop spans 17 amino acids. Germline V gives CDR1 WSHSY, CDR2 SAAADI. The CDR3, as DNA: TGCGCCAGCAGTGATTACTTCACCAGCGGGACGACAGATACGCAGTATTTT. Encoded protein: CASSDYFTSGTTDTQYF.

The CDR3 loop reads CASSHYAAGVLYEQYF. The CDR3 region has the DNA TGTGCCAGCAGCCACTACGCGGCAGGGGTACTCTACGAGCAGTACTTC. The chain is built from TRBV11-2 and TRBJ2-7, with D tentatively TRBD1 (6 bases). In germline, CDR1 is SGHAT, CDR2 FQNNGV. Trimming left V 5 bases short and J 3 bases short, with 20 bases between. There are 16 residues in the CDR3.

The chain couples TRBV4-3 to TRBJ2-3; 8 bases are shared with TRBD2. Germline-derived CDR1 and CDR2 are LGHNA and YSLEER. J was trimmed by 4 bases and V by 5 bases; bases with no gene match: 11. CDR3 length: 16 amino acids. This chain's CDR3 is CASSMLAGGGPDTQYF. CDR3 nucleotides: TGCGCCAGCAGCATGCTGGCGGGGGGAGGCCCAGATACGCAGTATTTT.

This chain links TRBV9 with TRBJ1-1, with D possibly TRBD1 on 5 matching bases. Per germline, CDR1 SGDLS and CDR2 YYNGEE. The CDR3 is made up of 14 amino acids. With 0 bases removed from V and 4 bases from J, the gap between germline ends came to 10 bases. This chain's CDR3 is CASSVGGWVTEAFF. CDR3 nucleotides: TGTGCCAGCAGCGTAGGGGGGTGGGTCACTGAAGCTTTCTTT.

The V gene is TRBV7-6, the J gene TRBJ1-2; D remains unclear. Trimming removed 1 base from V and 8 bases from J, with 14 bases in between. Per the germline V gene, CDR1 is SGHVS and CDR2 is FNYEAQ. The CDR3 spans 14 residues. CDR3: CASSLGAGSGGYTF. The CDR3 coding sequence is TGTGCCAGCAGCTTAGGTGCGGGGAGCGGGGGCTACACCTTC.

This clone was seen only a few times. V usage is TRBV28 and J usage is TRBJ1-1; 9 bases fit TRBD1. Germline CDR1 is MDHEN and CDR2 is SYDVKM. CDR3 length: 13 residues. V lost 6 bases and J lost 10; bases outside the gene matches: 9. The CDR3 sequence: CASRTGQGSLAFF. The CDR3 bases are TGTGCCAGCAGGACGGGACAGGGATCTCTAGCTTTCTTT.

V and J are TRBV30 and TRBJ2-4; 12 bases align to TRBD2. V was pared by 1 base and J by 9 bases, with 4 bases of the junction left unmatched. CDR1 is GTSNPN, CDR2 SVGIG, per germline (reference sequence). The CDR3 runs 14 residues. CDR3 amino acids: CAWSGASGRGIQYF. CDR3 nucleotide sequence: TGTGCCTGGAGTGGGGCTAGCGGGAGGGGCATTCAGTACTTC.